The 18 T cell receptor beta chains given below trace back to one sample, sequenced in a study of graft-versus-host responses after intestinal transplantation. The protocol was immunoSEQ multiplex PCR, while the TCRdb copy is restricted to in-frame clones and leaves out a portion. The sample contains tens of thousands of clones, about 93% of which appear only once. The sequences come from PBMCs, collected 16 days after intestinal transplant. These receptors were collected from a human patient who received an intestinal transplant, so some T cells may come from the graft donor.

CDR3 DNA sequence: TGTGCCAGCAGCTTAGGTAGCGACTACACCTTC. Its translation is CASSLGSDYTF. The chain carries TRBV7-6 and TRBJ1-2; D is uncertain. The CDR3 loop spans 11 amino acids. V was cut by 1 base and J by 10 bases, with 7 bases left in between. In germline, CDR1 is SGHVS, CDR2 FNYEAQ.

The rearrangement joins TRBV15 to TRBJ2-7, with 7 bases lining up with TRBD2. Germline V gene sequence: CDR1 LNHNV, CDR2 YYDKDF (reference sequence). The CDR3 has 13 residues. Trimming cost V 0 bases and J 7 bases; bases outside gene matches: 3. The CDR3, as DNA: TGTGCCACCAGCAGAGAGACAGCGGGGGAGCAGTACTTC. Its translation is CATSRETAGEQYF.

This chain joins TRBV6-5 and TRBJ2-7; D gene unclear. The CDR3 totals 15 residues. The V end lost 0 bases, the J end lost 0 bases, and 9 bases lay between the germline ends. Germline V CDR1 and CDR2: MNHEY, SVGAGI. CDR3 residues: CASSYSGYGSYEQYF. DNA for the CDR3: TGTGCCAGCAGTTACTCTGGGTATGGCTCCTACGAGCAGTACTTC.

V is TRBV27 and J is TRBJ2-3, with 15 bases matching TRBD2. Trimming removed 7 bases from V and 6 bases from J; junction bases left unmatched: 8. Per germline, CDR1 MNHEY and CDR2 SMNVEV (reference sequence). The CDR3 has 16 amino acids. The CDR3 loop reads CASIITGLAGGDTQYF. The CDR3 region has the DNA TGTGCCAGCATCATAACGGGACTAGCGGGAGGTGATACGCAGTATTTT.

This chain joins TRBV4-1 and TRBJ1-4, with 7 bases lining up with TRBD1. With 0 bases clipped from V and 7 bases from J, the junction kept 8 bases outside the gene matches. CDR3 length: 16 residues. Germline values: CDR1 MGHRA, CDR2 YSYEKL. The CDR3 DNA follows: TGCGCCAGCAGCCAAGATCGGGGAGGGGGCGTTGAAAAACTGTTTTTT. It translates to CASSQDRGGGVEKLFF.

V and J are TRBV15 and TRBJ2-1; TRBD2 matches at 10 bases. Germline CDR1 and CDR2: LNHNV and YYDKDF (reference sequence). Losses at the gene ends were 1 base for V and 10 bases for J; bases not matched to a gene: 10. The length of the CDR3 is 16 residues. CDR3 coding DNA: TGTGCCACCAGCAGAGGCGCTAGCGGGAGAGCGGGGGAGCAGTTCTTC. Its protein is CATSRGASGRAGEQFF.

The chain is built from TRBV30 and TRBJ2-1; the match to TRBD1 covers 8 bases. Trimming cost V 1 base and J 6 bases; bases outside gene matches: 5. The CDR3 spans 14 residues. The V gene's germline CDR1 is GTSNPN and CDR2 SVGIG (reference sequence). This CDR3 is CAWSEGQGINEQFF. As DNA, the CDR3 is TGTGCCTGGAGTGAAGGACAGGGTATCAATGAGCAGTTCTTC. The complete variable domain, with remaining parts taken from reference TRBV30 and TRBJ2-1, reads SQTIHQWPATLVQPVGSPLSLECTVEGTSNPNLYWYRQAAGRGLQLLFYSVGIGQISSEVPQNLSASRPQDRQFILSSKKLLLSDSGFYLCAWSEGQGINEQFFGPGTRLTVL.

V usage is TRBV11-2 and J usage is TRBJ2-1, with 10 positions matching TRBD2. Germline assignment: CDR1 SGHAT and CDR2 FQNNGV. This CDR3 has 17 amino acids. Unmatched junction bases numbered 7, after V lost 3 bases and J lost 2 bases. DNA for the CDR3: TGTGCCAGCAGCTTCATTCTCAGCGGGAGGGCCTACAATGAGCAGTTCTTC. Translating gives CASSFILSGRAYNEQFF.

The chain has TRBV9 and TRBJ2-1, with 9 bases matching TRBD2. CDR3 length: 15 amino acids. V lost 3 bases and J lost 2; bases outside the gene matches: 3. Germline lookup yields CDR1 SGDLS and CDR2 YYNGEE. DNA for the CDR3: TGTGCCAGCAGCGCAGCGGGAGGACCCTACAATGAGCAGTTCTTC. It translates to CASSAAGGPYNEQFF.

This chain joins TRBV5-4 and TRBJ1-4, with 10 positions matching TRBD1. The CDR3 contains 15 residues. Germline V CDR1 and CDR2: SGHNT, YYREEE (reference sequence). Losses at the gene ends were 5 bases for V and 4 bases for J; bases not matched to a gene: 5. The CDR3 region has the DNA TGTGCCAGCAGTACCCGGACAGGGGGTAATGAAAAACTGTTTTTT. Its protein product is CASSTRTGGNEKLFF.

The V and J genes are TRBV14 and TRBJ1-3; 7 bases match TRBD1. This CDR3 is 18 amino acids long. Looked up from germline, CDR1 is SGHDN and CDR2 is FVKESK. After removal of 3 bases from V and 0 bases from J, the junction contained 11 bases not matched to a gene. For the CDR3, the DNA is TGTGCCAGCAGCCATATAGACAGGGCGCCGAGCTCTGGAAACACCATATATTTT. As protein: CASSHIDRAPSSGNTIYF. The whole variable domain, filled in from reference TRBV14 and TRBJ1-3, reads EAGVTQFPSHSVIEKGQTVTLRCDPISGHDNLYWYRRVMGKEIKFLLHFVKESKQDESGMPNNRFLAERTGGTYSTLKVQPAELEDSGVYFCASSHIDRAPSSGNTIYFGEGSWLTVV.

The rearrangement links TRBV6-1 to TRBJ1-2; no clear D. Germline loops: CDR1 MNHNS, CDR2 SASEGT. This CDR3 is built from 15 residues. V shed 5 bases and J shed 1 base, with 14 bases lying between them. The CDR3 protein is CASSPDLSFNYGYTF. CDR3 nucleotide sequence: TGTGCCAGCAGTCCGGACCTCTCTTTTAACTATGGCTACACCTTC.

The chain couples TRBV11-3 to TRBJ2-5; perhaps D is TRBD1 or TRBD2 (7 bases each). The V end was cut by 3 bases, the J end by 5 bases, with 28 bases between. The germline V gene has CDR1 SGHNT and CDR2 YENEEA. The CDR3 covers 19 residues. The CDR3 sequence is CASSLCFRGPPGLRETQYF. The CDR3 DNA reads TGTGCCAGCAGCTTGTGTTTTAGGGGGCCACCGGGACTAAGGGAGACCCAGTACTTC.

This sequence joins TRBV7-9 and TRBJ2-2; TRBD2 aligns across 7 bases. V lost 8 bases to trimming and J lost 6 bases; unmatched junction nucleotides: 18. Per the germline V gene, CDR1 is SEHNR and CDR2 is FQNEAQ (reference sequence). CDR3 length: 17 amino acids. CDR3 coding DNA: TGTGCCAGCTCCGCCACAATAGCGGGCGCGCGCCCCGGGGAGCTGTTTTTT. Its protein product is CASSATIAGARPGELFF.

The J gene is TRBJ2-7, the V gene TRBV18, with D tentatively TRBD1 (6 bases). The V end was cut by 6 bases, the J end by 6 bases, with 15 bases between. The CDR3 has 13 residues. CDR1 KGHSH and CDR2 LQKENI come from the germline V gene. The CDR3: CASSIQGSGEQYF. The CDR3 DNA reads as TGTGCCAGCTCTATACAGGGTTCTGGCGAGCAGTACTTC.

The rearrangement links TRBV19 to TRBJ1-2; D is uncertain. The CDR3 has 13 residues. Germline CDR1 is LNHDA and CDR2 is SQIVND (reference sequence). V lost 1 base, J lost 6 bases, and 9 bases lay in between. The DNA of the CDR3 is TGTGCCAGTAGTATAGGAGCGAGGGATGGCTACACCTTC. This codes for CASSIGARDGYTF.

The V and J genes are TRBV5-6 and TRBJ1-1; D is perhaps TRBD1 (6 bases). The CDR3 has 13 residues. The germline V gene has CDR1 SGHDT and CDR2 YYEEEE. Trimming pared 0 bases from V and 9 bases from J, leaving 12 bases between. This chain's CDR3 is CASSLGTDSKAFF. CDR3 coding DNA: TGTGCCAGCAGCTTGGGGACGGACAGTAAAGCTTTCTTT.

This sequence joins TRBV28 and TRBJ2-1, with D perhaps matching TRBD2 (5 bases). Germline assignment: CDR1 MDHEN and CDR2 SYDVKM. This CDR3 comprises 11 residues. The V end was cut by 5 bases, the J end by 6 bases, with 5 bases between. CDR3 loop: CASSSGNEQFF. The CDR3 coding sequence is TGTGCCAGCAGTAGCGGCAATGAGCAGTTCTTC.